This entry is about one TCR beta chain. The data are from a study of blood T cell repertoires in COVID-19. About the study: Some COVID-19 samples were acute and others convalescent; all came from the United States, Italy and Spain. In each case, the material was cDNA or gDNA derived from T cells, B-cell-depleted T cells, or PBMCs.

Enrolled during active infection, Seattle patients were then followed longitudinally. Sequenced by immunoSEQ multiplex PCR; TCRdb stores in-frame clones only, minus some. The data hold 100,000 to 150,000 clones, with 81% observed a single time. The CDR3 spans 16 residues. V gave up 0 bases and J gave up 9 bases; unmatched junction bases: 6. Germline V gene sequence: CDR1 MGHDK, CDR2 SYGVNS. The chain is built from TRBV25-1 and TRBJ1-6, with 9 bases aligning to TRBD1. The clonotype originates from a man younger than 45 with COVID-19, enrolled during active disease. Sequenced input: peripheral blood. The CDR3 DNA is TGTGCCAGCAGTGAATACGGGACAGGGAGTCGTTCACCCCTCCACTTT. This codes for CASSEYGTGSRSPLHF.